The T cell receptor (beta chain) described here comes from a study of technical replicates of blood from several donors. The ends were cut back, 0 bases at V and 4 bases at J, with 8 bases in the middle. This CDR3 comprises 15 residues. Germline V gives CDR1 SGDLS, CDR2 YYNGEE. Repertoires were generated with immunoSEQ multiplex PCR, while TCRdb's copy carries only in-frame clones and drops some. The sample consists of some 79,000 clones, approximately 94% of them appearing once. The chain employs TRBV9 and TRBJ2-6, with D maybe TRBD2 (5 bases). The source is a human donor in good health. The sequencing input was T cells isolated from PBMCs. This CDR3 reads CASSVAGVGANVLTF. The CDR3 bases are TGTGCCAGCAGCGTAGCCGGGGTCGGGGCCAACGTCCTGACTTTC.